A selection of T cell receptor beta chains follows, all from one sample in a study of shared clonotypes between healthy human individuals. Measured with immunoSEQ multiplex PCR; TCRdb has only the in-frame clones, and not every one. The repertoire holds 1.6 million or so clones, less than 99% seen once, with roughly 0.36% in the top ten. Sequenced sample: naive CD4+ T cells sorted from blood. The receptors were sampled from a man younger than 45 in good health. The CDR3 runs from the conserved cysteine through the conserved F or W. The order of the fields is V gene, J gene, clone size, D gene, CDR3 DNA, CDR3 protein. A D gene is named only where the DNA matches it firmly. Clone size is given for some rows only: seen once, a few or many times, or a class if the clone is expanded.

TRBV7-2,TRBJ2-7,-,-,TGTGCCAGCAGCTTAGGGATAGGGAACTACGAGCAGTACTTC,CASSLGIGNYEQYF
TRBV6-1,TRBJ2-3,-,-,TGTGCCAGCAGTGAGAGAACAGGGTCGCAGTATTTT,CASSERTGSQYF
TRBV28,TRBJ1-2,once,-,TGTGCCAGCGAGGGCACAAACTATGGCTACACCTTC,CASEGTNYGYTF
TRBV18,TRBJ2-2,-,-,TGTGCCAGCTCACCACAGTCGCATACCCTTAACACCGGGGAGCTGTTTTTT,CASSPQSHTLNTGELFF
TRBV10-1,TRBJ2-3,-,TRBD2,TGCGCCAGCAGCGGGACTACCCTTCGAGATACGCAGTATTTT,CASSGTTLRDTQYF
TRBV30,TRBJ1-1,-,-,TGTGCCTGGAGCACAGCACCCGGGACAGAAGCTTTCTTT,CAWSTAPGTEAFF
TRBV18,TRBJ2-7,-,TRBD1,TGTGCCAGCTCAGTCCGGGACAGGGTAGCCGAGCAGTACTTC,CASSVRDRVAEQYF
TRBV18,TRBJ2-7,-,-,TGTGCCAGCTCACCACGAGCATGGGTCTACGAGCAGTACTTC,CASSPRAWVYEQYF
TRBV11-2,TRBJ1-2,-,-,TGTGCCAGCAGCTTAGGGTTTAACTATGGCTACACCTTC,CASSLGFNYGYTF
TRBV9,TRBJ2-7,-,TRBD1,TGTGCCAGCAGCGTAGGGGGAAGGGACAGCATCTACGAGCAGTACTTC,CASSVGGRDSIYEQYF
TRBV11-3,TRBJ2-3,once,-,TGTGCCAGCAGCTTAAGAGAGGCAGATACGCAGTATTTT,CASSLREADTQYF
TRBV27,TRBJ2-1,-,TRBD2,TGTGCCAGCACGGGGACTAGACTCAATGAGCAGTTCTTC,CASTGTRLNEQFF
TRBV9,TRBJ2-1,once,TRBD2,TGTGCCAGCAGCGTAGTTCTCGCGGGAGGGTACAATGAGCAGTTCTTC,CASSVVLAGGYNEQFF
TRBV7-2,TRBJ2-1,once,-,TGTGCCAGCAGCTTCCAAGCCGGGAGCTACAATGAGCAGTTCTTC,CASSFQAGSYNEQFF
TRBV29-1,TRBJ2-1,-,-,TGCAGCGGCGAAACGGGACCAGGCAATGAGCAGTTCTTC,CSGETGPGNEQFF
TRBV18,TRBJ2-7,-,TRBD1,TGTGCCAGCTCACCCCTTGTTACAGGGGCTTTTTCCTACGAGCAGTACTTC,CASSPLVTGAFSYEQYF
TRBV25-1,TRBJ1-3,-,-,TGTGCCAGCAGTGGTGGGGCTTCTGGAAACACCATATATTTT,CASSGGASGNTIYF
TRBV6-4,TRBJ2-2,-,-,TGTGCCAGCAGTGACTGGCGGCACACCGGGGAGCTGTTTTTT,CASSDWRHTGELFF
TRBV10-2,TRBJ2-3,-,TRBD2,TGCGCCAGCAGTGGATCGGAGACTAGCCTATCCACAGATACGCAGTATTTT,CASSGSETSLSTDTQYF
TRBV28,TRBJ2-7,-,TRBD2,TGTGCCAGCAGTTTAATAAACGGGAGGGCCCCCTACGAGCAGTACTTC,CASSLINGRAPYEQYF
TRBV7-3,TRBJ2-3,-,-,TGTGCCAGCAGCTTACAGGGGGGTAACACAGATACGCAGTATTTT,CASSLQGGNTDTQYF
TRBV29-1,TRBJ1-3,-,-,TGCAGCGTTGTTTCATCACTCTCTGGAAACACCATATATTTT,CSVVSSLSGNTIYF
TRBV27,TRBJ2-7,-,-,TGTGCCAGCAGTTTACTACACAGTCCCACCTACGAGCAGTACTTC,CASSLLHSPTYEQYF
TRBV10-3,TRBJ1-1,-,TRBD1,TGTGCCATCAGTGAGCAGGGGGGCACTGAAGCTTTCTTT,CAISEQGGTEAFF
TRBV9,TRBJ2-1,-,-,TGTGCCAGCAGCGTAGAGGGCCGGGGCTCCTACAATGAGCAGTTCTTC,CASSVEGRGSYNEQFF
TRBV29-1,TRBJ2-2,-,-,TGCAGCGTTGAAGACAGGGCGAACACCGGGGAGCTGTTTTTT,CSVEDRANTGELFF
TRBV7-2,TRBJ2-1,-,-,TGTGCCAGCAGCTTAGGAAGGTCACAGAGCTCCTACAATGAGCAGTTCTTC,CASSLGRSQSSYNEQFF
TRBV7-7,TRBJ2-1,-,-,TGTGCCAGCAGCACTAGACGCGTAGGGTACAATGAGCAGTTCTTC,CASSTRRVGYNEQFF
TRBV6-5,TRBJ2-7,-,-,TGTGCCAGCAGTTACTCGAAGGGTTCCTACGAGCAGTACTTC,CASSYSKGSYEQYF
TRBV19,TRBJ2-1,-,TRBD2,TGTGCCAGTAGTATACCTACTGGTAGCGGGAAGTCTAATGAGCAGTTCTTC,CASSIPTGSGKSNEQFF
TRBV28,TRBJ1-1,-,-,TGTGCCAGCAGGTCAACAGCGAACACTGAAGCTTTCTTT,CASRSTANTEAFF
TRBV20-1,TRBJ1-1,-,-,TGCAGTGCTAGACTTGAAGCTTTCTTT,CSARLEAFF
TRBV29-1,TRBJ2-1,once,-,TGCAGCGTTGCGGGCAATGAGCAGTTCTTC,CSVAGNEQFF
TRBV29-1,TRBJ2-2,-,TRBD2,TGCAGCGTTCTTAAAGCGGGAGCGAACACCGGGGAGCTGTTTTTT,CSVLKAGANTGELFF
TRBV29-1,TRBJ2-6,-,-,TGCAGCGCCGGGGGCGCGGGGGCCAACGTCCTGACTTTC,CSAGGAGANVLTF
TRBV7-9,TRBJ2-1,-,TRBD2,TGTGCCGGGGGACTAGCGGGAAGTTATGGTGAGCAGTTCTTC,CAGGLAGSYGEQFF
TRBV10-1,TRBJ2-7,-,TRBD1,TGCGCCGGACGAGGGACAGGGCCCTACGAGCAGTACTTC,CAGRGTGPYEQYF
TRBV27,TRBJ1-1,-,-,TGTGCCAGCAGTTTATGGGGCAGGGTGAACACTGAAGCTTTCTTT,CASSLWGRVNTEAFF
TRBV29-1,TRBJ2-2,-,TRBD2,TGCAGCGTTGAAGAACTGGCTAGGGAGGGAGTTTCGAACACCGGGGAGCTGTTTTTT,CSVEELAREGVSNTGELFF
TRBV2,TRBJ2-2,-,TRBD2,TGTGCCAGGACTCCTCTGACTAGCGGCGGGGAGCTGTTTTTT,CARTPLTSGGELFF
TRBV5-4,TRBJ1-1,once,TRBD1,TGTGCCAGCAGCTTGCTTGACAGGGGGAACACTGAAGCTTTCTTT,CASSLLDRGNTEAFF
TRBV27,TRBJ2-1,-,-,TGTGCCAGCCGGCTTGACTACAATGAGCAGTTCTTC,CASRLDYNEQFF